This T cell receptor beta chain was observed in a study of CD8+CD57+ T cells in acquired aplastic anemia. Flow cytometry had shown expanded CD8+CD57+ cells in the patients chosen for sequencing. Every patient was diagnosed with severe acquired aplastic anemia. The V and J ends lost 0 bases and 6 bases respectively, with 12 bases between them. Germline lookup yields CDR1 LNHNV and CDR2 YYDKDF (reference sequence). The CDR3 totals 15 residues. Study findings and constraints: About 29 shared CD8+ CDR3s appeared highly expressed within patients' immunodominant clones.

This clonotype was observed at least ten times. Its antigen is as yet unknown. The template used for profiling TCR beta VDJ and CDR3 was genomic DNA. TCRdb used MiXCR to reprocess the reads, holding one entry per CDR3 protein. The data show approximately 470,000 distinct CDR3 sequences, roughly 34% seen once. Source material: sorted CD4+, CD8+, or CD8+CD57+ T cells (not recorded which) from PBMCs. J is TRBJ1-5 and V is TRBV15; D unresolved. The clonotype comes from a human donor with aplastic anemia. CDR3 region: CATSRDGTAGQPQHF. The CDR3 DNA sequence: TGTGCCACCAGCAGAGATGGAACAGCGGGTCAGCCCCAGCATTTT.